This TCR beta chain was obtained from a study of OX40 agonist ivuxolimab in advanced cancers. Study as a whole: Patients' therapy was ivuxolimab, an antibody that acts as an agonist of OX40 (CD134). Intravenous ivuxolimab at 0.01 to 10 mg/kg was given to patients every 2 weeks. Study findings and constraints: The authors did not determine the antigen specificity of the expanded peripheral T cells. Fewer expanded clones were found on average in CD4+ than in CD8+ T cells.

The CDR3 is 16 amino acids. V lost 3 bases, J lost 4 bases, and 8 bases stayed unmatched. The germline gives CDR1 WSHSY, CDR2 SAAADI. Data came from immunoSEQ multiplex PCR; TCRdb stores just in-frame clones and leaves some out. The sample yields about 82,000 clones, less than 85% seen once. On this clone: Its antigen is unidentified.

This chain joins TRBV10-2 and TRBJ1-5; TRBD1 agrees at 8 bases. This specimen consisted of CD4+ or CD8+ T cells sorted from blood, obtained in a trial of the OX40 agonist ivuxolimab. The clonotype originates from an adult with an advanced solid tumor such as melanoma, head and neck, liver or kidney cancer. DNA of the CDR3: TGCGCCAGCAGTGACTGGACAGGGATAGGGAATCAGCCCCAGCATTTT. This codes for CASSDWTGIGNQPQHF.